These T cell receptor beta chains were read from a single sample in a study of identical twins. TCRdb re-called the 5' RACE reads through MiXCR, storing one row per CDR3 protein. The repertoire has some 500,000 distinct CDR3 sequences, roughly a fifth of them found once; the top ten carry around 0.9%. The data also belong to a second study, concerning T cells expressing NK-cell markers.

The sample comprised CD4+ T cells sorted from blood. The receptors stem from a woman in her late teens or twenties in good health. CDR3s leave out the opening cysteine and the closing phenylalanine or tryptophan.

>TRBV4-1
ASSRTLRTGWNQPQH
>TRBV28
ASSFRGTPYEDTQY
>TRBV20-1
SARQAAGTDTQY
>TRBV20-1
SARRASGAYEQY
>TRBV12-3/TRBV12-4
ASSLVLGVGNTEAF
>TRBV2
ASTGDSMNTEAF
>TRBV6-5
ASSYSGQGPETQY
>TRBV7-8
ASSLVGSFQNNEQF
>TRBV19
ASPRDFETYEQY
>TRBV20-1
SASLRAGNSPYGYT